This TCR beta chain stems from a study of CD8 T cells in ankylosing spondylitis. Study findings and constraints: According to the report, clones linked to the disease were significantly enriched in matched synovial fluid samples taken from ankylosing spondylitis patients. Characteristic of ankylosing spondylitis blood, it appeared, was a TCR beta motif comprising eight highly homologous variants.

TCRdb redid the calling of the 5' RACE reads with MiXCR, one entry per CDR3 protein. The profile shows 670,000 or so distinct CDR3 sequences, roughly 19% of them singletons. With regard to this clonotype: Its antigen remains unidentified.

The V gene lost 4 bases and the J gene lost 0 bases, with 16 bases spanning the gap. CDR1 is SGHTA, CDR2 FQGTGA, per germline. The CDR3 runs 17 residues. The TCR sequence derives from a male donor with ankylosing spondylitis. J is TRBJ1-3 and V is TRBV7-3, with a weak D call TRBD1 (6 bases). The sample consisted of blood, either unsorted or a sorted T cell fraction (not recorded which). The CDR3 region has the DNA TGTGCCAGCAGCTCCGCGGACAGCATTTACTCTGGAAACACCATATATTTT. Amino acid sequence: CASSSADSIYSGNTIYF.